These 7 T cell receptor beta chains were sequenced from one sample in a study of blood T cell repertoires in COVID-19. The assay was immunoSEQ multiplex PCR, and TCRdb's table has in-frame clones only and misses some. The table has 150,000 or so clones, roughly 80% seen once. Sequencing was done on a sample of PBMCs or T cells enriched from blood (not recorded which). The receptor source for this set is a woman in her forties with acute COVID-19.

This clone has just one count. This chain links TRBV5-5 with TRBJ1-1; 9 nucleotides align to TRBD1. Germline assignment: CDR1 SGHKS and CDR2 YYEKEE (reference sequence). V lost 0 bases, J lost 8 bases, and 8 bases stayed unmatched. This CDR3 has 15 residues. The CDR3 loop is CASSLGRPGTGEAFF. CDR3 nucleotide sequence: TGTGCCAGCAGCTTGGGTCGTCCCGGGACAGGGGAAGCTTTCTTT.

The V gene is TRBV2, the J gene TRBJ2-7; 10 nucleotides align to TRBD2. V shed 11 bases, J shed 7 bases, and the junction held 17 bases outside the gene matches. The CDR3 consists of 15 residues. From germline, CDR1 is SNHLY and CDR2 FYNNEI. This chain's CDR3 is CALEGALAGLQEQYV. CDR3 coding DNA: TGTGCCCTAGAGGGGGCACTAGCGGGGCTGCAGGAGCAGTACGTC.

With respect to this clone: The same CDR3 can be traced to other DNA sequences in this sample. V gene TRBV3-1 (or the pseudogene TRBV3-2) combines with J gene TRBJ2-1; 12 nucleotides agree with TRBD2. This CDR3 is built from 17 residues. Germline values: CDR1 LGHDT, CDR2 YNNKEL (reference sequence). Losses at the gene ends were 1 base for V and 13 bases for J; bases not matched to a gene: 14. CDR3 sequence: CASSQVGGLAGGGGQFF. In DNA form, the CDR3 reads TGTGCCAGCAGCCAAGTAGGGGGACTAGCGGGCGGCGGGGGTCAGTTCTTC.

This chain's CDR3 is CASSSPVDTQYF. CDR3 sequence (DNA): TGTGCCAGCAGCTCTCCTGTAGATACGCAGTATTTT. The rearrangement joins TRBV7-9 to TRBJ2-3; no reliable D call. The CDR3 has 12 residues. Germline V lookup: CDR1 SEHNR, CDR2 FQNEAQ (reference sequence). The ends were cut back, 4 bases at V and 5 bases at J, with 7 bases in the middle.

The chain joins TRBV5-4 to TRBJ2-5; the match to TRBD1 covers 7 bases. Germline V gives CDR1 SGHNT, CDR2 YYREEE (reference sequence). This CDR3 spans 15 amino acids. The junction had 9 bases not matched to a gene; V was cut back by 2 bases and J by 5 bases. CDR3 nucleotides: TGTGCCAGCAGCTTCTCCGTGACAGGGCTGGAGACCCAGTACTTC. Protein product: CASSFSVTGLETQYF.

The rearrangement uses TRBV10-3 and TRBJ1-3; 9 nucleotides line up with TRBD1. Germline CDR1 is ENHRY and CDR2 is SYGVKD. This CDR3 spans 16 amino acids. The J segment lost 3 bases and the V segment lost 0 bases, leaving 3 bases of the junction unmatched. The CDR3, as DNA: TGTGCCATCAGTGAGTCGACGGGACAGGGTGGAAACACCATATATTTT. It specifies CAISESTGQGGNTIYF.

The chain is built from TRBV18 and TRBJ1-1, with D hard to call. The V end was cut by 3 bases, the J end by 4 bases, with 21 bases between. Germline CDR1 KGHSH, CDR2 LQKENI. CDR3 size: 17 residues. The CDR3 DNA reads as TGTGCCAGCTCACCGATGGAGGGATTCAAAACTCCCACTGAAGCTTTCTTT. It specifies CASSPMEGFKTPTEAFF.